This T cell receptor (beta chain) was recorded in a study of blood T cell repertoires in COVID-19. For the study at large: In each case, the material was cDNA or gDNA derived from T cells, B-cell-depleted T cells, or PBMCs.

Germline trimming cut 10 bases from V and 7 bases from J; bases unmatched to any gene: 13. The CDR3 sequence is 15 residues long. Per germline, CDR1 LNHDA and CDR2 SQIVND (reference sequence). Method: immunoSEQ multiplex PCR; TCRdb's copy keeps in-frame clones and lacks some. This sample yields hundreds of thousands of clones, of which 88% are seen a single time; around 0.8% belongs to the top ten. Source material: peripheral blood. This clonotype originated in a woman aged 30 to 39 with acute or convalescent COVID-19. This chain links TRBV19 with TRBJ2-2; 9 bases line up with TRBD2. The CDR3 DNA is TGTGCCACCAATGCGGTGGCGGGAGGGCTCGGGGAGCTGTTTTTT. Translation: CATNAVAGGLGELFF.